The present entry profiles one T cell receptor (beta chain) with its context. TCRdb's copy holds only in-frame clones and misses some; the assay was immunoSEQ multiplex PCR. The profile shows some 240,000 clones, roughly four fifths of them singletons. This sample stems from a study of blood T cell repertoires in COVID-19. On the study more broadly: Both acute and convalescent COVID-19 samples were obtained from the United States, Italy and Spain. Sample material is recorded as cDNA or gDNA derived from T cells, B-cell-depleted T cells, or PBMCs.

CDR1 and CDR2 (germline): MNHEY, SVGAGI. Trimming stripped 4 bases from V and 0 bases from J, with 13 bases between. The length of the CDR3 is 15 residues. The chain is built from TRBV6-5 and TRBJ2-7, with D perhaps matching TRBD1 (6 bases). This clonotype was obtained from a woman of 80 years or more with COVID-19, enrolled during active disease. The sequencing sample was made of peripheral blood. CDR3 nucleotide sequence: TGTGCCAGCAGTTTACAGGGCGGCTACTCCTACGAGCAGTACTTC. Amino acid sequence: CASSLQGGYSYEQYF.